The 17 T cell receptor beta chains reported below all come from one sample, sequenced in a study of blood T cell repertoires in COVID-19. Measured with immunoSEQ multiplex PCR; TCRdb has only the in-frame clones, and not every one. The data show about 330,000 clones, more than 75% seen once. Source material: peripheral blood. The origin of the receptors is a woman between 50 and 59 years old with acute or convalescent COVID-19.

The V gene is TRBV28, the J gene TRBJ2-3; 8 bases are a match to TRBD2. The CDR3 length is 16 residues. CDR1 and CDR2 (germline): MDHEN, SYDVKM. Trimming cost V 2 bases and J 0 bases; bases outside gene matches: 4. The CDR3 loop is CASSLGLAASTDTQYF. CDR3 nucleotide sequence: TGTGCCAGCAGTTTAGGACTAGCAGCTAGCACAGATACGCAGTATTTT. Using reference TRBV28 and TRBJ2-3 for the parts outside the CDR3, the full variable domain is DVKVTQSSRYLVKRTGEKVFLECVQDMDHENMFWYRQDPGLGLRLIYFSYDVKMKEKGDIPEGYSVSREKKERFSLILESASTNQTSMYLCASSLGLAASTDTQYFGPGTRLTVL.

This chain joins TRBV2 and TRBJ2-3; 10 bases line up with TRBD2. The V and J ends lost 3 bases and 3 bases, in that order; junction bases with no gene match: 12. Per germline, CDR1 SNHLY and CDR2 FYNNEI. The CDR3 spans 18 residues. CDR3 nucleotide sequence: TGTGCCAGCAGTGAGGGTAGGCTAGCGGGAGCTTCTACAGATACGCAGTATTTT. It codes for CASSEGRLAGASTDTQYF. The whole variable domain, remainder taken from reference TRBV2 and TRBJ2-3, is EPEVTQTPSHQVTQMGQEVILRCVPISNHLYFYWYRQILGQKVEFLVSFYNNEISEKSEIFDDQFSVERPDGSNFTLKIRSTKLEDSAMYFCASSEGRLAGASTDTQYFGPGTRLTVL.

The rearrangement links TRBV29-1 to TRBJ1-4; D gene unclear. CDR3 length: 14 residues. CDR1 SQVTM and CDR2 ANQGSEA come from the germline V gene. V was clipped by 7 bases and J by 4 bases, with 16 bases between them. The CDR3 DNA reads TGCAGCGCCGCGAGGCAGCCTGATAATGAAAAACTGTTTTTT. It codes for CSAARQPDNEKLFF. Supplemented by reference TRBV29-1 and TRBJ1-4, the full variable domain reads SAVISQKPSRDICQRGTSLTIQCQVDSQVTMMFWYRQQPGQSLTLIATANQGSEATYESGFVIDKFPISRPNLTFSTLTVSNMSPEDSSIYLCSAARQPDNEKLFFGSGTQLSVL.

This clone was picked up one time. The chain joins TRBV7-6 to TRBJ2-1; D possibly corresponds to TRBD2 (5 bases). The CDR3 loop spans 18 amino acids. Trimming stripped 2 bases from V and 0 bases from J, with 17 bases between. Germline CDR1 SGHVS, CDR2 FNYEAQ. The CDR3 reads CASSLRARRGDSYNEQFF. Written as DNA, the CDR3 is TGTGCCAGCAGCTTAAGAGCCAGACGGGGAGACTCCTACAATGAGCAGTTCTTC.

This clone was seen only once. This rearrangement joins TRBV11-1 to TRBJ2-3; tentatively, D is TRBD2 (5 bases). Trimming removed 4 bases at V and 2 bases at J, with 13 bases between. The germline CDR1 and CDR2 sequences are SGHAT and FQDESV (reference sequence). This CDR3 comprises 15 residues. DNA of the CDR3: TGTGCCAGCAGCTCTTGGGCGGGCCTCACAGATACGCAGTATTTT. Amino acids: CASSSWAGLTDTQYF. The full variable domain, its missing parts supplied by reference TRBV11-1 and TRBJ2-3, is EAEVAQSPRYKITEKSQAVAFWCDPISGHATLYWYRQILGQGPELLVQFQDESVVDDSQLPKDRFSAERLKGVDSTLKIQPAELGDSAMYLCASSSWAGLTDTQYFGPGTRLTVL.

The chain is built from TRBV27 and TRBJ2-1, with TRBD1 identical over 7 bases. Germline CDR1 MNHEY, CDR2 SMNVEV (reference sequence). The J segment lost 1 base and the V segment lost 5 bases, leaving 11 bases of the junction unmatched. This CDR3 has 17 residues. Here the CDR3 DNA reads TGTGCCAGCAGTCCATTCTCTGACAGGGTGTCCTACAATGAGCAGTTCTTC. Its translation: CASSPFSDRVSYNEQFF.

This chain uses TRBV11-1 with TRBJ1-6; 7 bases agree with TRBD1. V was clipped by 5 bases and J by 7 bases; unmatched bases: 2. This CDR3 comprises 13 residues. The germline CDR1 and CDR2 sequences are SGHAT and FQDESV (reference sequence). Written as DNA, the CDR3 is TGTGCCAGCAGCCGACAGGGAAATTCACCCCTCCACTTT. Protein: CASSRQGNSPLHF.

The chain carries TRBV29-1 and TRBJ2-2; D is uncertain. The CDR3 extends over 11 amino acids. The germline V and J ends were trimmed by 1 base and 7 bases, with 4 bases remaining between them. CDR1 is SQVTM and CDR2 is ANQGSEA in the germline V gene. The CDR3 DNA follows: TGCAGCGTTGAAGGAGGCGGGGAGCTGTTTTTT. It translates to CSVEGGGELFF.

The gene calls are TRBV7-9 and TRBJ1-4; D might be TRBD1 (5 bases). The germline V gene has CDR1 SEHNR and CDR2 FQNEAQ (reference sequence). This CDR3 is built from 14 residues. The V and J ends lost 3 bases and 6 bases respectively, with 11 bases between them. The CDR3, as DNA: TGTGCCAGCAGCTTTAAGGAAGGGGATGAAAAACTGTTTTTT. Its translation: CASSFKEGDEKLFF.

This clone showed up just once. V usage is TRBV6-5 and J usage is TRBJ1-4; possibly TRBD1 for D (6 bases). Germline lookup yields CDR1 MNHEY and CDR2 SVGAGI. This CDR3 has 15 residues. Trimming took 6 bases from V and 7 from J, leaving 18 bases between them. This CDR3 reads CASRENRDGGEKLFF. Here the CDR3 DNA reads TGTGCCAGCAGAGAGAACAGGGACGGAGGTGAAAAACTGTTTTTT.

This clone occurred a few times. The CDR3 sequence: CASSLTGRGLGGELFF. Written as DNA, the CDR3 is TGTGCCAGCAGCTTAACGGGCAGGGGGCTGGGCGGGGAGCTGTTTTTT. J is TRBJ2-2 and V is TRBV7-3; 8 nucleotides match TRBD1. Trimming cost V 0 bases and J 7 bases; bases outside gene matches: 7. This CDR3 comprises 16 residues. Germline V gene data show CDR1 as SGHTA and CDR2 as FQGTGA. The whole variable domain, remainder taken from reference TRBV7-3 and TRBJ2-2, is GAGVSQTPSNKVTEKGKYVELRCDPISGHTALYWYRQSLGQGPEFLIYFQGTGAADDSGLPNDRFFAVRPEGSVSTLKIQRTERGDSAVYLCASSLTGRGLGGELFFGEGSRLTVL.

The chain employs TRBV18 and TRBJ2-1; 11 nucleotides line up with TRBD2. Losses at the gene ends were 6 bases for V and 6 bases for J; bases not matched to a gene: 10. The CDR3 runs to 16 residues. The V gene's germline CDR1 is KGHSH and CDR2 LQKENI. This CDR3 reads CASSESPGTSGNEQFF. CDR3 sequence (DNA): TGTGCCAGCTCGGAGTCCCCTGGGACTAGCGGCAATGAGCAGTTCTTC.

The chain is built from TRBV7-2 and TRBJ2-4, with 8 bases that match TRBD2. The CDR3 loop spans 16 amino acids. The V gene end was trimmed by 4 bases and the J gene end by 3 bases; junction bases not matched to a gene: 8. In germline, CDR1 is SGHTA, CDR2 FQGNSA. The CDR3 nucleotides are TGTGCCAGCAGCTCTCAAGCGGGAGCGGGCAAAAACATTCAGTACTTC. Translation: CASSSQAGAGKNIQYF.

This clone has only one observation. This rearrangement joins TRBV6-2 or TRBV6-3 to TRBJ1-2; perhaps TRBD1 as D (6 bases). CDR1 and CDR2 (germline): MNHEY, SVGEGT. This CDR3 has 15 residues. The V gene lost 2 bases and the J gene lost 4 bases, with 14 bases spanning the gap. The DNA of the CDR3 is TGTGCCAGCAGTTACGGGGGGGCGTTCGGCTATGGCTACACCTTC. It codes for CASSYGGAFGYGYTF.

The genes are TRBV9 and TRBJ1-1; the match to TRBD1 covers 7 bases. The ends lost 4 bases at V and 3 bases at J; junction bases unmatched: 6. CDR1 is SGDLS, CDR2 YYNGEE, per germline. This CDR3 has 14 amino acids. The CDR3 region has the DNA TGTGCCAGCAGCACCCGGGACAGATACACTGAAGCTTTCTTT. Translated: CASSTRDRYTEAFF.

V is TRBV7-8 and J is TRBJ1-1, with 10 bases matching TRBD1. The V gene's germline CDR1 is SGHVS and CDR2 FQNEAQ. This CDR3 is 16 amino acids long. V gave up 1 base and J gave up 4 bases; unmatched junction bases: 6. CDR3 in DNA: TGTGCCAGCAGCTTAGAGGGACAGGGGAGAGGCACTGAAGCTTTCTTT. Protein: CASSLEGQGRGTEAFF.

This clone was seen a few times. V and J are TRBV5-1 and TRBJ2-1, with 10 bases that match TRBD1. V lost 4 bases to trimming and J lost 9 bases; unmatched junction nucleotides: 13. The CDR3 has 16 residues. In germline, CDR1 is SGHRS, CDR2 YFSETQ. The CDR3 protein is CASSRPRDRGTAEQFF. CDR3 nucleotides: TGCGCCAGCAGCAGGCCCCGGGACAGGGGTACCGCTGAGCAGTTCTTC.